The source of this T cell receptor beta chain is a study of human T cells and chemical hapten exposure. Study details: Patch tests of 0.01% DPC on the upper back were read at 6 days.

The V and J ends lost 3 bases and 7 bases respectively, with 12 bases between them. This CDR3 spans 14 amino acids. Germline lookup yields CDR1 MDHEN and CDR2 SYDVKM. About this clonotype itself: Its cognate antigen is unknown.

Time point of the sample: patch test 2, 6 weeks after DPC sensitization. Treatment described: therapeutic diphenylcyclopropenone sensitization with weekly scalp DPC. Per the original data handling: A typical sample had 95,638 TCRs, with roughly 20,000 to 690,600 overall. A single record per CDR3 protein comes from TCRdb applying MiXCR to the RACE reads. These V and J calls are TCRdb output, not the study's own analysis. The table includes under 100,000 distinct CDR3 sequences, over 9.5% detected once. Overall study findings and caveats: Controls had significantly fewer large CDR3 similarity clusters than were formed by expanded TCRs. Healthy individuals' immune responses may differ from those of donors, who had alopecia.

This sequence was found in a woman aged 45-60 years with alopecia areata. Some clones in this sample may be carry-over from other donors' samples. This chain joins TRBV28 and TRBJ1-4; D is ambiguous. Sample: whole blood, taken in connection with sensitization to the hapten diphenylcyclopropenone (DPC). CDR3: CASSFGGSGEKLFF. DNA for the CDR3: TGTGCCAGCAGTTTCGGAGGAAGCGGTGAAAAACTGTTTTTT.